The 19 T cell receptor beta chains given below trace back to one sample, sequenced in a study of shared clonotypes between healthy human individuals. Terminally differentiated effector memory CD45RA+ cells were excluded by CCR7 positive selection of CD45RO-negative cells. Here immunoSEQ multiplex PCR was the method, and the copy in TCRdb shows in-frame clones only, minus some. The sample includes under 1 million clones, roughly 96% of them seen just once. Sequenced sample: naive CD8+ T cells sorted from blood. The origin of the receptors is a man aged 25-40 years in good health.

The gene calls are TRBV5-1 and TRBJ2-2; 7 bases agree with TRBD1. Germline CDR1 SGHRS, CDR2 YFSETQ. This CDR3 contains 14 residues. V lost 3 bases, J lost 3 bases, and 2 bases stayed unmatched. The DNA of the CDR3 is TGCGCCAGCAGCTGGGACAGATACACCGGGGAGCTGTTTTTT. It codes for CASSWDRYTGELFF.

This clone was observed once. V is TRBV6-1 and J is TRBJ2-7, with TRBD2 matching 7 bases. Germline V gene sequence: CDR1 MNHNS, CDR2 SASEGT. CDR3 length: 15 amino acids. V dropped 2 bases and J dropped 3; count of bases not matched to a gene: 7. The DNA for the CDR3 is TGTGCCAGCAGTGAACGGCTAGCGGCAAACTACGAGCAGTACTTC. It encodes CASSERLAANYEQYF.

The rearrangement uses TRBV15 and TRBJ2-7, with TRBD2 as a possible D gene (6 bases). This CDR3 is 15 amino acids long. Germline V lookup: CDR1 LNHNV, CDR2 YYDKDF (reference sequence). V was shortened by 0 bases and J by 0 bases, with 9 bases between the two germline ends. This chain's CDR3 is CATSRERGTSYEQYF. The CDR3 DNA reads TGTGCCACCAGCAGAGAGCGCGGGACCTCCTACGAGCAGTACTTC.

V and J are TRBV7-9 and TRBJ2-7, with 9 bases matching TRBD1. The V gene's germline CDR1 is SEHNR and CDR2 FQNEAQ (reference sequence). The CDR3 is made up of 14 amino acids. V lost 3 bases to trimming and J lost 6 bases; unmatched junction nucleotides: 6. CDR3 sequence reads: CASSFTGGQGEQYF. The CDR3 nucleotides read TGTGCCAGCAGCTTCACAGGGGGCCAGGGCGAGCAGTACTTC.

Note on this clone: Other nucleotide sequences in the sample specify the same CDR3. V gene TRBV11-3 combines with J gene TRBJ2-3; either TRBD1 or TRBD2 may supply D (5 bases each). Germline assignment: CDR1 SGHNT and CDR2 YENEEA. This CDR3 spans 16 amino acids. Trimming took 0 bases from V and 0 from J, leaving 10 bases between them. CDR3 DNA: TGTGCCAGCAGCTTAGAGGGTGGGGGAAGCACAGATACGCAGTATTTT. This sequence encodes CASSLEGGGSTDTQYF.

The rearrangement links TRBV7-8 to TRBJ2-7; perhaps TRBD2 as D (5 bases). V dropped 5 bases and J dropped 5 bases, with 22 bases sitting between them. Germline CDR1 SGHVS, CDR2 FQNEAQ. The CDR3 is 16 residues long. In DNA, the CDR3 is TGTGCCAGCAGCGGCGCCTCGTGGGAGTTATTCCACGAGCAGTACTTC. As protein: CASSGASWELFHEQYF.

The rearrangement links TRBV6-6 to TRBJ2-7; TRBD1 aligns across 7 bases. CDR3 length: 13 residues. Germline V gene data show CDR1 as MNHNY and CDR2 as SVGAGI (reference sequence). V lost 8 bases to trimming and J lost 3 bases; unmatched junction nucleotides: 7. CDR3 in DNA: TGTGCCAGCGCCCTCCGGGACAGCTACGAGCAGTACTTC. It codes for CASALRDSYEQYF.

The chain couples TRBV27 to TRBJ1-2; 7 bases align to TRBD1. This CDR3 contains 15 residues. Germline CDR1 MNHEY, CDR2 SMNVEV (reference sequence). The V gene end was trimmed by 6 bases and the J gene end by 3 bases; junction bases not matched to a gene: 10. The chain's CDR3 is CASRTTGVTDYGYTF. The DNA for the CDR3 is TGTGCCAGCAGAACCACAGGGGTCACCGACTATGGCTACACCTTC.

V and J are TRBV4-3 and TRBJ2-7, with D unclear. This CDR3 spans 13 amino acids. The V and J ends lost 4 bases and 4 bases respectively, with 11 bases between them. Germline CDR1 reads LGHNA; CDR2 reads YSLEER. The CDR3 loop is CASSPHRDYEQYF. CDR3 coding DNA: TGCGCCAGCAGCCCCCATCGCGATTACGAGCAGTACTTC.

This chain joins TRBV11-2 and TRBJ2-3, with D hard to call. Germline loops: CDR1 SGHAT, CDR2 FQNNGV. This CDR3 is 12 amino acids long. Trimming cost V 1 base and J 5 bases, with 4 bases left between them. Here the CDR3 reads CASSLAIDTQYF. Here the CDR3 DNA reads TGTGCCAGCAGCTTAGCGATAGATACGCAGTATTTT.

The chain joins TRBV9 to TRBJ2-6; 8 nucleotides agree with TRBD2. The V gene's germline CDR1 is SGDLS and CDR2 YYNGEE. Trimming took 0 bases from V and 0 from J; bases not matched to a gene: 5. The CDR3 length is 18 residues. The CDR3 sequence: CASSVGGGFSSGANVLTF. In nucleotides, the CDR3 is TGTGCCAGCAGCGTAGGCGGGGGGTTTAGCTCTGGGGCCAACGTCCTGACTTTC.

The V call is TRBV4-3, the J call TRBJ2-7, with D hard to call. In germline, CDR1 is LGHNA, CDR2 YSLEER. The CDR3 runs 13 residues. Trimming removed 4 bases at V and 7 bases at J, with 14 bases between. The CDR3 nucleotides are TGCGCCAGCAGCCCAGCCCCGGGCGAAGAGCAGTACTTC. Amino acids: CASSPAPGEEQYF.

The rearrangement joins TRBV7-9 to TRBJ1-1; D not certain. Germline V CDR1 and CDR2: SEHNR, FQNEAQ (reference sequence). The CDR3 spans 14 residues. The V end was cut by 4 bases, the J end by 1 base, with 10 bases between. The CDR3 DNA follows: TGTGCCAGCAGCTCCAGACAAGAGAACACTGAAGCTTTCTTT. It is translated as CASSSRQENTEAFF. Looking up the rest from reference TRBV7-9 and TRBJ1-1 gives the full variable domain: DTGVSQNPRHKITKRGQNVTFRCDPISEHNRLYWYRQTLGQGPEFLTYFQNEAQLEKSRLLSDRFSAERPKGSFSTLEIQRTEQGDSAMYLCASSSRQENTEAFFGQGTRLTVV.

The chain employs TRBV11-2 and TRBJ2-3; 16 bases are shared with TRBD2. The germline CDR1 and CDR2 sequences are SGHAT and FQNNGV. J lost 2 bases, V lost 5 bases, and 4 bases had no gene match. The CDR3 length is 17 residues. The DNA for the CDR3 is TGTGCCAGCAGCGTCGGGACTAGCGGGAGGGACACAGATACGCAGTATTTT. Its translation is CASSVGTSGRDTDTQYF.

The chain recombines TRBV25-1 with TRBJ2-1; possibly TRBD1 for D (5 bases). Germline V CDR1 and CDR2: MGHDK, SYGVNS. The V and J ends lost 4 bases and 9 bases respectively, with 16 bases between them. There are 14 residues in the CDR3. The CDR3 protein is CASSVPEGVVEQFF. As DNA, the CDR3 is TGTGCCAGCAGTGTGCCCGAAGGGGTAGTTGAGCAGTTCTTC.

The chain carries TRBV7-6 and TRBJ2-7; possibly TRBD1 for D (5 bases). The CDR3 has 18 amino acids. Germline CDR1 SGHVS, CDR2 FNYEAQ. V was trimmed by 5 bases and J by 0 bases, leaving 23 bases between them. The CDR3 reads CASSRGGAVLVSSYEQYF. In nucleotides, the CDR3 is TGTGCCAGCAGCAGGGGCGGAGCCGTCCTGGTCAGCTCCTACGAGCAGTACTTC.

For this clone: The same CDR3 also results from other DNA sequences found in this sample. Here the CDR3 reads CASSLVTSSYEQYF. The CDR3 bases are TGTGCCAGCAGCTTAGTGACTAGCTCCTACGAGCAGTACTTC. The chain joins TRBV7-8 to TRBJ2-7, with a weak D call TRBD2 (6 bases). CDR1 is SGHVS, CDR2 FQNEAQ, per germline. The CDR3 length is 14 residues. Trimming cost V 1 base and J 0 bases, with 7 bases left between them.

The V and J genes are TRBV5-1 and TRBJ2-1; possible D gene TRBD2, 5 bases. CDR3 size: 15 residues. Germline CDR1 reads SGHRS; CDR2 reads YFSETQ. V was trimmed by 0 bases and J by 0 bases, leaving 7 bases between them. The CDR3 spells CASSLEAASYNEQFF. Written as DNA, the CDR3 is TGCGCCAGCAGCTTGGAAGCGGCCTCCTACAATGAGCAGTTCTTC. Full variable domain (remainder filled in from reference TRBV5-1 and TRBJ2-1): KAGVTQTPRYLIKTRGQQVTLSCSPISGHRSVSWYQQTPGQGLQFLFEYFSETQRNKGNFPGRFSGRQFSNSRSEMNVSTLELGDSALYLCASSLEAASYNEQFFGPGTRLTVL.

The J gene is TRBJ1-1, the V gene TRBV27; maybe TRBD1 (6 bases). V shed 2 bases and J shed 4 bases, with 8 bases lying between them. The germline V gene has CDR1 MNHEY and CDR2 SMNVEV (reference sequence). This CDR3 is built from 13 residues. Here the CDR3 reads CASSLAGATEAFF. The DNA for the CDR3 is TGTGCCAGCAGTTTAGCGGGGGCCACTGAAGCTTTCTTT.